This T cell receptor (beta chain) was sequenced in a study of cytomegalovirus exposure and HLA in healthy donors. Study-wide findings and caveats: A later analysis associated about 18,000 TCR beta sequences with HLA alleles at a 0.05 false discovery rate. TRBV6-2, TRBV6-3 and some other V segments were unresolvable in 87-base-pair reads. Most subjects' HLA-A and HLA-B alleles were reportedly predicted from TCR beta sequences. When presence/absence was analysed, sequencing depth was taken to be roughly uniform across donors.

As for this clone: Its antigen is not identified.

Primers: 60 Vbeta forward and 13 Jbeta reverse. Sequencing was performed with immunoSEQ multiplex PCR; in TCRdb, only in-frame clones are kept and a portion is missing. The top ten clones hold roughly 7.8% of a sample with nearly 110,000 clones, around 78% of them seen once. Germline V gene sequence: CDR1 KGHSH, CDR2 LQKENI. With V trimmed by 4 bases and J by 7 bases, 10 bases remained unmatched. The CDR3 extends over 16 amino acids. This sequence was found in a man aged 30 to 39 in good health and CMV-seronegative. The chain employs TRBV18 and TRBJ2-1, with 10 positions matching TRBD2. Material for sequencing was PBMCs. The CDR3 reads CASSLSSGRTGNEQFF. DNA for the CDR3: TGTGCCAGCTCACTATCTAGCGGGAGAACGGGGAATGAGCAGTTCTTC.